What follows describes a single T cell receptor beta chain. Antigen: not known. Clones were sequenced by immunoSEQ multiplex PCR, and TCRdb holds only the in-frame ones, with some missing. This table holds tens of thousands of clones, roughly 84% found once. Drawing of blood for sampling happened at baseline, at cycle 4 day 1, and at cycle 7 day 1. The germline V gene encodes CDR1 GTSNPN and CDR2 SVGIG (reference sequence). CDR3 length: 14 residues. V was shortened by 1 base and J by 2 bases, with 6 bases between the two germline ends. The sample belongs to a study of OX40 agonist ivuxolimab in advanced cancers. General observations from the study: Researchers report that CD8+ T cells had, on average, more expanded clones than CD4+.

The sample here was CD4+ or CD8+ T cells sorted from blood, taken in a trial of the OX40 agonist ivuxolimab. The V call is TRBV30, the J call TRBJ2-6, with unresolved D. The receptor's source is an adult with an advanced solid tumor such as melanoma, head and neck, liver or kidney cancer. The CDR3 reads CAWSDRAGANVLTF. The DNA for the CDR3 is TGTGCCTGGAGTGATCGGGCTGGGGCCAACGTCCTGACTTTC.